The 30 T cell receptor beta chains in this list originate from one sample, sequenced in a study of vaccination and CD4 T cells after COVID-19 (dated by TCRdb to between 2020 and 2023). Their target antigens are unknown. Library preparation was by PCR. The run used an Illumina iSeq 100. TCR sequencing of DNA from cultured CD4+ T cells used the Oncomine TCR Beta short-read assay at the Johns Hopkins FTIC core. TCRdb trimmed public reads at Q25 via fastp, called clones via MiXCR and kept in-frame beta chains. Every distinct CDR3 protein forms one entry, paired with its most common genes and DNA. This sample gives roughly 10,000 distinct CDR3 sequences in total; more than 55% of them show up just once. Clones ranked in the top ten supply 20% to 25% of the sample. The treatment or condition label, as the study defines it: approximately 9-day PBMC culture with coronavirus spike peptide pools or control peptides (ViraFEST assay).

The source material was CD4+ T cells from blood, cultured in vitro. The origin of the receptors is a human donor who had recovered from COVID-19.

The chain recombines TRBV7-2 with TRBJ1-2; unclear D gene. Germline lookup yields CDR1 SGHTA and CDR2 FQGNSA. The CDR3 totals 14 residues. Trimming cost V 3 bases and J 0 bases, with 8 bases left between them. DNA of the CDR3: TGTGCCAGCAGCTTTATGGGAGCTAACTATGGCTACACCTTC. Encoded protein: CASSFMGANYGYTF.

This sequence joins TRBV20-1 and TRBJ2-7; D is perhaps TRBD1 or TRBD2 (5 bases each). Germline CDR1 DFQATT, CDR2 SNEGSKA (reference sequence). The CDR3 runs to 13 residues. The V and J ends lost 6 bases and 3 bases respectively, with 15 bases between them. The CDR3 nucleotides are TGCAGTGCCCCCGGCGAGGGGAGCTACGAGCAGTACTTC. It translates to CSAPGEGSYEQYF.

This clonotype was recorded a few times. The chain recombines TRBV6-5 with TRBJ1-5, with unresolved D. The V gene's germline CDR1 is MNHEY and CDR2 SVGAGI. V lost 2 bases and J 1 base, leaving 6 bases between the germline ends. The CDR3 loop spans 14 amino acids. The CDR3 reads CASSYDTSNQPQHF. CDR3 nucleotides: TGTGCCAGCAGTTACGACACGAGCAATCAGCCCCAGCATTTT.

The rearrangement joins TRBV7-2 to TRBJ2-7; the D is unclear. CDR1 is SGHTA and CDR2 is FQGNSA in the germline V gene. The CDR3 loop spans 13 amino acids. V gave up 1 base and J gave up 3 bases, with 7 bases separating them. DNA for the CDR3: TGTGCCAGCAGCTTAGGGAAGATCTACGAGCAGTACTTC. Encoded protein: CASSLGKIYEQYF.

The V call is TRBV7-9, the J call TRBJ2-3; D gene ambiguous. Trimming removed 7 bases from V and 3 bases from J, with 14 bases in between. From germline, CDR1 is SEHNR and CDR2 FQNEAQ (reference sequence). The CDR3 covers 14 residues. Written as DNA, the CDR3 is TGTGCCAGCAAGTCCCGAGTGTTTACAGATACGCAGTATTTT. Residues: CASKSRVFTDTQYF.

The chain carries TRBV5-4 and TRBJ1-6; 9 bases align to TRBD1. Germline CDR1 is SGHNT and CDR2 is YYREEE (reference sequence). This CDR3 contains 14 residues. The V gene end was trimmed by 4 bases and the J gene end by 7 bases; junction bases not matched to a gene: 3. In nucleotides, the CDR3 is TGTGCCAGCAGCACAGGGGGCAAGAATTCACCCCTCCACTTT. It specifies CASSTGGKNSPLHF.

The chain uses TRBV2 and TRBJ1-2; D unresolved. Germline assignment: CDR1 SNHLY and CDR2 FYNNEI. Trimming pared 4 bases from V and 5 bases from J, leaving 8 bases between. The CDR3 has 12 amino acids. In DNA form, the CDR3 reads TGTGCCAGCAGTGTTGAAAGTTATGGCTACACCTTC. Encoded protein: CASSVESYGYTF. Full variable domain (rest looked up from reference TRBV2 and TRBJ1-2): EPEVTQTPSHQVTQMGQEVILRCVPISNHLYFYWYRQILGQKVEFLVSFYNNEISEKSEIFDDQFSVERPDGSNFTLKIRSTKLEDSAMYFCASSVESYGYTFGSGTRLTVV.

This chain links TRBV12-3 or TRBV12-4 with TRBJ2-3; D gene uncertain. The CDR3 has 16 residues. V was cut by 2 bases and J by 5 bases, with 17 bases left in between. In DNA, the CDR3 is TGTGCCAGCAGTTTAACTTGGGCCGCGTTTAGAGATACGCAGTATTTT. Translating it yields CASSLTWAAFRDTQYF.

The chain recombines TRBV11-2 with TRBJ2-2; D unclear. Germline values: CDR1 SGHAT, CDR2 FQNNGV. Trimming pared 3 bases from V and 5 bases from J, leaving 7 bases between. This CDR3 has 13 amino acids. CDR3 sequence: CASSFTETGELFF. The CDR3 DNA sequence: TGTGCCAGCAGCTTTACAGAGACCGGGGAGCTGTTTTTT.

This clonotype was seen a handful of times. The chain has TRBV19 and TRBJ2-5; 12 bases match TRBD1. This CDR3 has 14 residues. The germline CDR1 and CDR2 sequences are LNHDA and SQIVND (reference sequence). V dropped 3 bases and J dropped 13; count of bases not matched to a gene: 9. Written as DNA, the CDR3 is TGTGCCAGTAGTATCCGACCGGGACAGGGGGCGTCGTACTTC. Translating it yields CASSIRPGQGASYF.

In this sample, this clonotype turned up a few times. V and J are TRBV2 and TRBJ1-5, with a possible D match to TRBD1 (5 bases). This CDR3 comprises 14 residues. Trimming took 6 bases from V and 0 from J, leaving 9 bases between them. CDR1 is SNHLY and CDR2 is FYNNEI in the germline V gene. The CDR3 nucleotides read TGTGCCAGCAGGGCGGGACTTAGCAATCAGCCCCAGCATTTT. Its protein product is CASRAGLSNQPQHF.

This clonotype was seen only once. This chain links TRBV4-1 with TRBJ2-2, with TRBD2 matching 14 bases. Germline V gene lookup returns CDR1 MGHRA and CDR2 YSYEKL. V shed 1 base and J 5 bases; nucleotides not matched to a gene: 6. This CDR3 contains 18 residues. CDR3 amino acids: CASSQGGLAGVGTGELFF. CDR3 DNA sequence: TGCGCCAGCAGCCAAGGGGGACTAGCGGGAGTGGGGACCGGGGAGCTGTTTTTT.

The chain joins TRBV20-1 to TRBJ2-7; D gene ambiguous. V dropped 0 bases and J dropped 7 bases, with 7 bases sitting between them. CDR3 length equals 11 residues. From germline, CDR1 is DFQATT and CDR2 SNEGSKA (reference sequence). The CDR3 bases are TGCAGTGCTAGAGATCTTGGTGAGCAGTACTTC. Protein: CSARDLGEQYF.

This sequence joins TRBV24-1 and TRBJ2-5, with TRBD2 matching 7 bases. Germline CDR1 and CDR2: KGHDR and SFDVKD. V gave up 2 bases and J gave up 5 bases; unmatched junction bases: 19. This CDR3 region has 19 residues. CDR3 bases: TGTGCCACCAGTGATTATATTTCGCTTCGGGGAGGGCGGTGGGAGACCCAGTACTTC. This encodes CATSDYISLRGGRWETQYF.

The rearrangement uses TRBV7-2 and TRBJ1-3; unclear D gene. The V and J ends lost 9 bases and 0 bases respectively, with 15 bases between them. This CDR3 is 15 amino acids long. The V gene's germline CDR1 is SGHTA and CDR2 FQGNSA. The CDR3 loop is CASQPQRSSGNTIYF. The CDR3 DNA sequence: TGTGCCAGTCAGCCACAGCGCAGCTCTGGAAACACCATATATTTT.

The rearrangement links TRBV21-1 to TRBJ2-7; whether TRBD2, the table's D call, matches the DNA was not checked. TRBV21-1 is recorded as a pseudogene. This CDR3 is 15 amino acids long. The CDR3 protein is CASSKVTSGGYEQYF. DNA of the CDR3: TGTGCCAGCAGCAAAGTAACTAGCGGGGGGTACGAGCAGTACTTC.

This chain uses TRBV28 with TRBJ1-5; TRBD1 is a possible D gene (5 bases). CDR1 is MDHEN, CDR2 SYDVKM, per germline. V was pared by 5 bases and J by 6 bases, with 17 bases between. The CDR3 extends over 15 amino acids. The CDR3 is CASSHGGGMSQPQHF. The CDR3 DNA follows: TGTGCCAGCAGTCACGGGGGGGGGATGAGTCAGCCCCAGCATTTT.

The chain employs TRBV29-1 and TRBJ1-1; D uncertain. This CDR3 is 11 amino acids long. Per germline, CDR1 SQVTM and CDR2 ANQGSEA. Here the CDR3 DNA reads TGCAGTATAAGGTTGAACACTGAAGCTTTCTTT. Protein product: CSIRLNTEAFF. Variable domain in full (rest from reference TRBV29-1 and TRBJ1-1): SAVISQKPSRDICQRGTSLTIQCQVDSQVTMMFWYRQQPGQSLTLIATANQGSEATYESGFVIDKFPISRPNLTFSTLTVSNMSPEDSSIYLCSIRLNTEAFFGQGTRLTVV.

This clonotype was detected only a few times. The J gene is TRBJ2-3, the V gene TRBV14, with unresolved D. Germline V lookup: CDR1 SGHDN, CDR2 FVKESK. This CDR3 region has 13 residues. The V and J ends lost 4 bases and 2 bases respectively, with 7 bases between them. CDR3 protein: CASSRFDTDTQYF. The CDR3 DNA sequence: TGTGCCAGCAGCCGCTTCGACACAGATACGCAGTATTTT.

The genes are TRBV14 and TRBJ1-2, with D possibly matching TRBD1 (6 bases). The germline CDR1 and CDR2 sequences are SGHDN and FVKESK. The CDR3 totals 14 residues. V lost 5 bases, J lost 7 bases, and 17 bases lay in between. The CDR3 sequence is CASSSNQGPAGYTF. CDR3 bases: TGTGCCAGCAGCTCTAATCAGGGGCCGGCTGGCTACACCTTC.

V usage is TRBV20-1 and J usage is TRBJ2-7, with TRBD2 matching over 11 bases. Germline values: CDR1 DFQATT, CDR2 SNEGSKA (reference sequence). The CDR3 contains 14 residues. The trim removed 4 bases at V and 0 bases at J, leaving 2 bases unmatched. The CDR3 here is CSATSGGYSYEQYF. The CDR3 bases are TGCAGTGCTACTAGCGGGGGGTACTCCTACGAGCAGTACTTC.

This clonotype was seen only a few times. This chain links TRBV27 with TRBJ1-1; D gene uncertain. CDR1 MNHEY and CDR2 SMNVEV come from the germline V gene (reference sequence). The CDR3 contains 14 residues. Trimming removed 3 bases at V and 0 bases at J, with 8 bases between. Here the CDR3 DNA reads TGTGCCAGCAGTTTTCGCAGGCTGAACACTGAAGCTTTCTTT. It is translated as CASSFRRLNTEAFF.

V usage is TRBV29-1 and J usage is TRBJ2-5; no reliable D call. Deletions cut 3 bases from V and 1 base from J, with 9 bases between. Looked up from germline, CDR1 is SQVTM and CDR2 is ANQGSEA. This CDR3 has 13 residues. CDR3 nucleotide sequence: TGCAGCGTTGATGGGCCAGTCCAAGAGACCCAGTACTTC. Amino acid sequence: CSVDGPVQETQYF.

The chain couples TRBV5-1 to TRBJ2-1; TRBD2 matches at 8 bases. The CDR3 has 16 residues. With 4 bases clipped from V and 6 bases from J, the junction kept 12 bases outside the gene matches. Germline values: CDR1 SGHRS, CDR2 YFSETQ. CDR3 in amino acids: CASSLDPGLGLNEQFF. DNA for the CDR3: TGCGCCAGCAGCCTAGATCCGGGACTAGGTCTCAATGAGCAGTTCTTC. The full variable domain, with the rest looked up from reference TRBV5-1 and TRBJ2-1, is KAGVTQTPRYLIKTRGQQVTLSCSPISGHRSVSWYQQTPGQGLQFLFEYFSETQRNKGNFPGRFSGRQFSNSRSEMNVSTLELGDSALYLCASSLDPGLGLNEQFFGPGTRLTVL.

This clonotype was picked up a small number of times. This rearrangement joins TRBV5-1 to TRBJ2-6; maybe TRBD2 (5 bases). Germline loops: CDR1 SGHRS, CDR2 YFSETQ. CDR3 size: 17 residues. V lost 0 bases to trimming and J lost 0 bases, with 10 bases between them. CDR3 coding DNA: TGCGCCAGCAGCTTGGTCGCCGAGGGCTCTGGGGCCAACGTCCTGACTTTC. This codes for CASSLVAEGSGANVLTF.

This clonotype was recorded once. The V gene is TRBV5-1, the J gene TRBJ2-3; D is uncertain. The germline V gene has CDR1 SGHRS and CDR2 YFSETQ. V was cut by 2 bases and J by 2 bases, with 3 bases left in between. This CDR3 contains 12 residues. The DNA for the CDR3 is TGCGCCAGCAGCTTTGACACAGATACGCAGTATTTT. It specifies CASSFDTDTQYF.

V gene TRBV27 combines with J gene TRBJ1-1; a weak D match, TRBD1 (6 bases). The V and J ends lost 4 bases and 1 base respectively, with 13 bases between them. Germline V lookup: CDR1 MNHEY, CDR2 SMNVEV (reference sequence). The CDR3 runs 15 residues. DNA for the CDR3: TGTGCCAGCAGTTCAACAGGGCCGGGGAACACTGAAGCTTTCTTT. This sequence encodes CASSSTGPGNTEAFF.

The chain employs TRBV20-1 and TRBJ2-3; 11 positions match TRBD2. Germline values: CDR1 DFQATT, CDR2 SNEGSKA (reference sequence). The CDR3 totals 17 residues. V shed 3 bases and J 3 bases; nucleotides not matched to a gene: 11. CDR3 sequence (DNA): TGCAGTGCTAGTTCGTATAGCGGGAGGGCCAGGACAGATACGCAGTATTTT. Its translation is CSASSYSGRARTDTQYF.

The V call is TRBV4-3, the J call TRBJ1-2; D gene uncertain. The CDR3 has 13 residues. Germline CDR1 is LGHNA and CDR2 is YSLEER. The V and J ends lost 0 bases and 8 bases respectively, with 10 bases between them. The CDR3 protein is CASSQETYGGYTF. CDR3 nucleotides: TGCGCCAGCAGCCAAGAAACATACGGCGGCTACACCTTC.

The chain recombines TRBV27 with TRBJ2-3, with 8 bases aligning to TRBD1. This CDR3 has 15 amino acids. The germline gives CDR1 MNHEY, CDR2 SMNVEV (reference sequence). V lost 5 bases and J lost 3; bases outside the gene matches: 7. CDR3: CASSGRTGTTDTQYF. CDR3 DNA sequence: TGTGCCAGCAGTGGCCGGACAGGGACAACAGATACGCAGTATTTT.